These 5 T cell receptor beta chains were sequenced from one sample in a study of identical twins. TCRdb processed the 5' RACE reads anew with MiXCR; each CDR3 protein has one entry. This table holds about 210,000 distinct CDR3 sequences, roughly a tenth found once. Sequencing input: memory (CD45RO+) T cells sorted from blood. Receptors were obtained from a woman younger than 35 in good health.

V is TRBV7-2 and J is TRBJ2-5; D may be TRBD1 (6 bases). The V gene lost 5 bases and the J gene lost 0 bases, with 16 bases spanning the gap. Germline CDR1 reads SGHTA; CDR2 reads FQGNSA. The CDR3 has 16 residues. CDR3 amino acids: CASSRYSTGYQETQYF. Here the CDR3 DNA reads TGTGCCAGCAGCCGTTATTCAACAGGGTACCAAGAGACCCAGTACTTC.

The chain joins TRBV19 to TRBJ2-3, with 9 nucleotides matching TRBD1. The CDR3 totals 13 residues. With V trimmed by 4 bases and J by 6 bases, 2 bases remained unmatched. CDR1 and CDR2 from the germline V gene are LNHDA and SQIVND (reference sequence). The CDR3 DNA follows: TGTGCCAGTAGTACAGACAGGGGGGATACGCAGTATTTT. The encoded protein is CASSTDRGDTQYF.

This clonotype was observed a handful of times. The V and J genes are TRBV11-2 and TRBJ1-6; no clear D. CDR3 length: 13 amino acids. CDR1 is SGHAT, CDR2 FQNNGV, per germline. V was trimmed by 5 bases and J by 7 bases, leaving 9 bases between them. The CDR3 protein is CASSPSKNSPLHF. Here the CDR3 DNA reads TGTGCCAGCAGCCCTTCCAAGAATTCACCCCTCCACTTT.

J is TRBJ2-5 and V is TRBV5-4, with a possible D match to TRBD1 (6 bases). The germline V and J ends were trimmed by 4 bases and 3 bases, with 10 bases remaining between them. This CDR3 contains 13 residues. Germline values: CDR1 SGHNT, CDR2 YYREEE (reference sequence). The CDR3 DNA reads as TGTGCCAGCAGCGTGGACAGTAAAGAGACCCAGTACTTC. Translating it yields CASSVDSKETQYF.

This clonotype showed up many times. CDR3 in DNA: TGTGCCAGCAGCTTAGCACCAGCGGGACAGGGGATATACGAGCAGTACTTC. Its protein is CASSLAPAGQGIYEQYF. The genes are TRBV7-2 and TRBJ2-7, with 10 bases matching TRBD1. The CDR3 spans 17 residues. The V and J ends lost 0 bases and 4 bases, in that order; junction bases with no gene match: 9. Per germline, CDR1 SGHTA and CDR2 FQGNSA. The complete variable domain, with remaining parts taken from reference TRBV7-2 and TRBJ2-7, reads GAGVSQSPSNKVTEKGKDVELRCDPISGHTALYWYRQSLGQGLEFLIYFQGNSAPDKSGLPSDRFSAERTGGSVSTLTIQRTQQEDSAVYLCASSLAPAGQGIYEQYFGPGTRLTVT.